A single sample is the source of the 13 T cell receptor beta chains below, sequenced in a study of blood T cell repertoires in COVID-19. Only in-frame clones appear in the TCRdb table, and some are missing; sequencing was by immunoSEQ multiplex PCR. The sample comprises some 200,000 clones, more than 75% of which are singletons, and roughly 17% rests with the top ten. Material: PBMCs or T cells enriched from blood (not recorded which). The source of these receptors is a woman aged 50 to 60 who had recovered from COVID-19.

CDR3 coding DNA: TGTGCCATCAGGCTAGCGTCGGGAGGGTTCTCCGGGGAGCTGTTTTTT. Its translation: CAIRLASGGFSGELFF. V usage is TRBV10-3 and J usage is TRBJ2-2; TRBD2 matches 8 bases. V was pared by 6 bases and J by 6 bases, with 12 bases of the junction left unmatched. Germline V gene sequence: CDR1 ENHRY, CDR2 SYGVKD. CDR3 length: 16 residues.

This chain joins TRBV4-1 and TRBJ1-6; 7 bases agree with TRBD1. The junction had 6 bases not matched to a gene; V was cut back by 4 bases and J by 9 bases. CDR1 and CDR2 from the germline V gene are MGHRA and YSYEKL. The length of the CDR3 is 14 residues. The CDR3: CASSLPGGGSPLHF. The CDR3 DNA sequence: TGCGCCAGCAGCCTTCCAGGGGGAGGTTCACCCCTCCACTTT.

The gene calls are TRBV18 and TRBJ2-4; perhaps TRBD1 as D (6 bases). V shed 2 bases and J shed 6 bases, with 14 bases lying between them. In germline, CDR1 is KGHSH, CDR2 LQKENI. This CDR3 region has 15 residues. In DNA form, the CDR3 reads TGTGCCAGCTCACCATTGGGGGCGCAGGGAAACATTCAGTACTTC. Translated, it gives CASSPLGAQGNIQYF.

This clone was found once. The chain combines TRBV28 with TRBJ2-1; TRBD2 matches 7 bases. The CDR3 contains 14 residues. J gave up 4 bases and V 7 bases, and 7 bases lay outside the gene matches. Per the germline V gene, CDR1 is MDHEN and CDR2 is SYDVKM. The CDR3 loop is CASKIAGTYNEQFF. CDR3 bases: TGTGCCAGCAAGATAGCGGGCACGTACAATGAGCAGTTCTTC.

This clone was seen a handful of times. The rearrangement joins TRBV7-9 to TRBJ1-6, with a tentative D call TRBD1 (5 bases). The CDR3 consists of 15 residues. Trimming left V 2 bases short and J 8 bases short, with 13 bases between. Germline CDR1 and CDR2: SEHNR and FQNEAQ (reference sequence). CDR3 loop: CASSLFAGIDSPLHF. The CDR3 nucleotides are TGTGCCAGCAGCTTATTTGCAGGGATCGATTCACCCCTCCACTTT.

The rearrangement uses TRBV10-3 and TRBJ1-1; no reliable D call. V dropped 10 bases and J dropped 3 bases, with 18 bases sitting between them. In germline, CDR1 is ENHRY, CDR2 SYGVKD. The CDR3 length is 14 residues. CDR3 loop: CATLEGSGYTEAFF. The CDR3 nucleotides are TGTGCCACCCTGGAGGGCAGCGGGTACACTGAAGCTTTCTTT.

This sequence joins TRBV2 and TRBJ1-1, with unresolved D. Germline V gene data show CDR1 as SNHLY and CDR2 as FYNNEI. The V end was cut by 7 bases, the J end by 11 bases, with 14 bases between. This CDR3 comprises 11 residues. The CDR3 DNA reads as TGTGCCAGCAATCTGGTGAGTGAGGCTTTCTTT. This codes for CASNLVSEAFF.

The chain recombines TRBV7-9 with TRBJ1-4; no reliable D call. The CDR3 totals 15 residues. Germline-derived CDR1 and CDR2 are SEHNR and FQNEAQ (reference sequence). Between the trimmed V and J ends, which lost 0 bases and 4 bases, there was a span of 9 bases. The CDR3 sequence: CASSLAGSYNEKLFF. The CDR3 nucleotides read TGTGCCAGCAGCTTAGCGGGGAGTTATAATGAAAAACTGTTTTTT. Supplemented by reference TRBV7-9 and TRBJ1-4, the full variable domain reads DTGVSQNPRHKITKRGQNVTFRCDPISEHNRLYWYRQTLGQGPEFLTYFQNEAQLEKSRLLSDRFSAERPKGSFSTLEIQRTEQGDSAMYLCASSLAGSYNEKLFFGSGTQLSVL.

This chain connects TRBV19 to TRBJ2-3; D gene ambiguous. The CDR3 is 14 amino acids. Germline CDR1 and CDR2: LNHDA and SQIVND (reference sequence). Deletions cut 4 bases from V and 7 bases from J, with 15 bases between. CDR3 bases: TGTGCCAGTAGTACCGTTCGGAGCTTAAATACGCAGTATTTT. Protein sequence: CASSTVRSLNTQYF. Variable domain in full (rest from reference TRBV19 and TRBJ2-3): DGGITQSPKYLFRKEGQNVTLSCEQNLNHDAMYWYRQDPGQGLRLIYYSQIVNDFQKGDIAEGYSVSREKKESFPLTVTSAQKNPTAFYLCASSTVRSLNTQYFGPGTRLTVL.

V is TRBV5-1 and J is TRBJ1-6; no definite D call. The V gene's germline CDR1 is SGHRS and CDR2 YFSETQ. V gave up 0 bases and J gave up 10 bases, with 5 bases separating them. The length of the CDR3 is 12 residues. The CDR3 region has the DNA TGCGCCAGCAGCTTGGACGGGTCACCCCTCCACTTT. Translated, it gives CASSLDGSPLHF.

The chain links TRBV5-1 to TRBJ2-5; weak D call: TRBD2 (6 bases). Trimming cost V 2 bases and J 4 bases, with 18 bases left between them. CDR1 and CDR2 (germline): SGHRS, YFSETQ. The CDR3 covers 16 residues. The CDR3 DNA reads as TGCGCCAGCAGCTTATCCTCCGGAGGGGCAGGAGAGACCCAGTACTTC. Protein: CASSLSSGGAGETQYF.

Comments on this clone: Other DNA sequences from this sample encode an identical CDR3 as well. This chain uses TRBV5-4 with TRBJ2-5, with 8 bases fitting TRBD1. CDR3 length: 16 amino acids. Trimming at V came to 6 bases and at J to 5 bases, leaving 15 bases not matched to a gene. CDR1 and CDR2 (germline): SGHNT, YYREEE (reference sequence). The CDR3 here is CASKDRGRRPVETQYF. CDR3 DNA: TGTGCCAGCAAAGACAGGGGTCGCCGGCCCGTCGAGACCCAGTACTTC.

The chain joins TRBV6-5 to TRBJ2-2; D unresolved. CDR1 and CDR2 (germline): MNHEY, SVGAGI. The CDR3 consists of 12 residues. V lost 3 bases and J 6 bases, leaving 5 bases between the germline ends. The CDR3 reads CASSYFAGELFF. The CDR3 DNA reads TGTGCCAGCAGTTATTTCGCCGGGGAGCTGTTTTTT.